The rows below give T cell receptor beta chains drawn from one sample of a study of blood T cell repertoires in COVID-19. Assay: immunoSEQ multiplex PCR; the TCRdb copy retains only in-frame clones and omits some. Of roughly 150,000 clones in the sample, roughly 89% were seen once. Sequenced material: peripheral blood. The source is a woman between 65 and 79 years old with COVID-19, enrolled during active disease. Each CDR3 is given with its conserved first and last residue. A D gene is named only where the DNA matches it firmly. Not all rows give a size; the values are once, few, many and, for expanded clones, a class.

j_call v_call clone_size d_call cdr3_aa cdr3_nt
TRBJ2-5 TRBV29-1 - TRBD2 CSKLSGGARETQYF TGCAGCAAACTCAGCGGGGGGGCCCGTGAGACCCAGTACTTC
TRBJ1-6 TRBV3-1/TRBV3-2 - - CASSQGVSQVNSPLHF TGTGCCAGCAGCCAAGGTGTTTCACAAGTTAATTCACCCCTCCACTTT
TRBJ2-7 TRBV19 - - CASSIDAGGSYEQYF TGTGCCAGTAGTATAGACGCAGGGGGGTCCTACGAGCAGTACTTC
TRBJ2-7 TRBV16 many - CASSGRFQGGQRAYEQYF TGTGCCAGCAGCGGCCGATTCCAAGGGGGCCAGCGGGCCTACGAGCAGTACTTC
TRBJ1-6 TRBV7-2 - - CASSSTGSQSPLHF TGTGCCAGCAGCTCCACAGGGTCTCAGTCACCCCTCCACTTT
TRBJ2-1 TRBV7-7 - TRBD1 CASSAGTGITNEQFF TGTGCTAGCAGCGCCGGGACAGGGATCACCAATGAGCAGTTCTTC
TRBJ2-5 TRBV29-1 once TRBD2 CSVALGTKETQYF TGCAGCGTTGCCCTCGGGACTAAAGAGACCCAGTACTTC
TRBJ1-5 TRBV19 - - CASSMISRRVGGNQPQHF TGTGCCAGTAGTATGATATCGAGGAGGGTAGGTGGCAATCAGCCCCAGCATTTT
TRBJ1-3 TRBV3-1/TRBV3-2 - - CASSQDLATAGNTIYF TGTGCCAGCAGCCAAGATCTAGCGACAGCAGGAAACACCATATATTTT
TRBJ1-4 TRBV10-3 - - CASAGSGNEKLFF TGTGCCTCCGCAGGGTCGGGTAATGAAAAACTGTTTTTT
TRBJ1-5 TRBV6-2/TRBV6-3 - - CASSPPGGSQPQHF TGTGCCAGCAGTCCCCCTGGAGGGAGTCAGCCCCAGCATTTT
TRBJ1-2 TRBV10-3 once - CAISESKLTAGYTF TGTGCCATCAGTGAGTCGAAACTGACAGCTGGCTACACCTTC
TRBJ2-7 TRBV10-3 - TRBD1 CAISERQGSYEQYF TGTGCCATCAGTGAACGACAGGGGAGTTACGAGCAGTACTTC
TRBJ1-2 TRBV3-1/TRBV3-2 once - CASSQGGRGYTF TGTGCCAGCAGCCAAGGGGGCCGTGGCTACACCTTC
TRBJ2-7 TRBV2 - TRBD1 CASGTGFYEQYF TGTGCCAGCGGGACAGGATTTTACGAGCAGTACTTC
TRBJ1-1 TRBV6-5 once - CASTGNVGPNTEAFF TGTGCCAGCACGGGGAATGTAGGCCCGAACACTGAAGCTTTCTTT
TRBJ1-1 TRBV5-1 few TRBD1 CASSSGQALLNTEAFF TGCGCCAGCAGCAGCGGACAGGCGCTATTGAACACTGAAGCTTTCTTT
TRBJ2-5 TRBV3-1/TRBV3-2 - - CASSQDWRGGQETQYF TGTGCCAGCAGCCAAGATTGGAGGGGGGGCCAAGAGACCCAGTACTTC
TRBJ2-2 TRBV5-6 - TRBD1 CASSTGTGSTGELFF TGTGCCAGCAGCACGGGGACAGGGAGCACCGGGGAGCTGTTTTTT
TRBJ2-3 TRBV6-5 once TRBD1 CASSYSGQGRADTQYF TGTGCCAGCAGTTACTCGGGACAGGGGAGAGCAGATACGCAGTATTTT
TRBJ1-1 TRBV19 - - CASSLRQENTEAFF TGTGCCAGTAGTCTCCGACAGGAGAACACTGAAGCTTTCTTT
TRBJ1-6 TRBV30 once - CAWSALRASDSPLHF TGTGCCTGGAGTGCGCTGAGGGCCAGCGATTCACCCCTCCACTTT
TRBJ1-1 TRBV25-1 - - CASSESTDRNTEAFF TGTGCCAGCAGTGAATCGACGGACAGGAACACTGAAGCTTTCTTT
TRBJ2-1 TRBV20-1 - - CSASQVHEQFF TGCAGTGCTAGCCAGGTCCATGAGCAGTTCTTC
TRBJ1-2 TRBV30 - - CAWRDDFYYGYTF TGTGCCTGGAGAGACGACTTCTACTATGGCTACACCTTC
TRBJ1-2 TRBV6-1 - - CASSERGYGYGYTF TGTGCCAGCAGTGAACGCGGGTATGGCTATGGCTACACCTTC
TRBJ1-1 TRBV30 - - CAWGGNPNTEAFF TGTGCCTGGGGCGGGAACCCAAACACTGAAGCTTTCTTT
TRBJ2-7 TRBV6-5 - TRBD1 CASSRDRGNEQYF TGTGCCAGCAGTCGGGACAGGGGTAACGAGCAGTACTTC
TRBJ2-7 TRBV29-1 once TRBD1 CSVTRGTGGYEQYF TGCAGCGTTACGCGCGGGACAGGGGGTTACGAGCAGTACTTC
TRBJ2-7 TRBV27 - TRBD2 CASSLQFRFGTSGGEQYF TGTGCCAGCAGTTTACAGTTCCGGTTCGGGACTAGCGGGGGGGAGCAGTACTTC
TRBJ1-1 TRBV30 - TRBD1 CAWSRGTGRNTEAFF TGTGCCTGGAGTAGAGGGACAGGGAGGAACACTGAAGCTTTCTTT
TRBJ1-2 TRBV29-1 - - CSVSAAGPHGYTF TGCAGCGTTTCCGCCGCCGGTCCGCATGGCTACACCTTC
TRBJ1-1 TRBV5-6 - - CASSLQRGMNTEAFF TGTGCCAGCAGCTTGCAGAGAGGGATGAACACTGAAGCTTTCTTT
TRBJ1-2 TRBV7-3 once TRBD1 CASSLDRGYGYTF TGTGCCAGCAGCTTAGACAGGGGGTATGGCTACACCTTC